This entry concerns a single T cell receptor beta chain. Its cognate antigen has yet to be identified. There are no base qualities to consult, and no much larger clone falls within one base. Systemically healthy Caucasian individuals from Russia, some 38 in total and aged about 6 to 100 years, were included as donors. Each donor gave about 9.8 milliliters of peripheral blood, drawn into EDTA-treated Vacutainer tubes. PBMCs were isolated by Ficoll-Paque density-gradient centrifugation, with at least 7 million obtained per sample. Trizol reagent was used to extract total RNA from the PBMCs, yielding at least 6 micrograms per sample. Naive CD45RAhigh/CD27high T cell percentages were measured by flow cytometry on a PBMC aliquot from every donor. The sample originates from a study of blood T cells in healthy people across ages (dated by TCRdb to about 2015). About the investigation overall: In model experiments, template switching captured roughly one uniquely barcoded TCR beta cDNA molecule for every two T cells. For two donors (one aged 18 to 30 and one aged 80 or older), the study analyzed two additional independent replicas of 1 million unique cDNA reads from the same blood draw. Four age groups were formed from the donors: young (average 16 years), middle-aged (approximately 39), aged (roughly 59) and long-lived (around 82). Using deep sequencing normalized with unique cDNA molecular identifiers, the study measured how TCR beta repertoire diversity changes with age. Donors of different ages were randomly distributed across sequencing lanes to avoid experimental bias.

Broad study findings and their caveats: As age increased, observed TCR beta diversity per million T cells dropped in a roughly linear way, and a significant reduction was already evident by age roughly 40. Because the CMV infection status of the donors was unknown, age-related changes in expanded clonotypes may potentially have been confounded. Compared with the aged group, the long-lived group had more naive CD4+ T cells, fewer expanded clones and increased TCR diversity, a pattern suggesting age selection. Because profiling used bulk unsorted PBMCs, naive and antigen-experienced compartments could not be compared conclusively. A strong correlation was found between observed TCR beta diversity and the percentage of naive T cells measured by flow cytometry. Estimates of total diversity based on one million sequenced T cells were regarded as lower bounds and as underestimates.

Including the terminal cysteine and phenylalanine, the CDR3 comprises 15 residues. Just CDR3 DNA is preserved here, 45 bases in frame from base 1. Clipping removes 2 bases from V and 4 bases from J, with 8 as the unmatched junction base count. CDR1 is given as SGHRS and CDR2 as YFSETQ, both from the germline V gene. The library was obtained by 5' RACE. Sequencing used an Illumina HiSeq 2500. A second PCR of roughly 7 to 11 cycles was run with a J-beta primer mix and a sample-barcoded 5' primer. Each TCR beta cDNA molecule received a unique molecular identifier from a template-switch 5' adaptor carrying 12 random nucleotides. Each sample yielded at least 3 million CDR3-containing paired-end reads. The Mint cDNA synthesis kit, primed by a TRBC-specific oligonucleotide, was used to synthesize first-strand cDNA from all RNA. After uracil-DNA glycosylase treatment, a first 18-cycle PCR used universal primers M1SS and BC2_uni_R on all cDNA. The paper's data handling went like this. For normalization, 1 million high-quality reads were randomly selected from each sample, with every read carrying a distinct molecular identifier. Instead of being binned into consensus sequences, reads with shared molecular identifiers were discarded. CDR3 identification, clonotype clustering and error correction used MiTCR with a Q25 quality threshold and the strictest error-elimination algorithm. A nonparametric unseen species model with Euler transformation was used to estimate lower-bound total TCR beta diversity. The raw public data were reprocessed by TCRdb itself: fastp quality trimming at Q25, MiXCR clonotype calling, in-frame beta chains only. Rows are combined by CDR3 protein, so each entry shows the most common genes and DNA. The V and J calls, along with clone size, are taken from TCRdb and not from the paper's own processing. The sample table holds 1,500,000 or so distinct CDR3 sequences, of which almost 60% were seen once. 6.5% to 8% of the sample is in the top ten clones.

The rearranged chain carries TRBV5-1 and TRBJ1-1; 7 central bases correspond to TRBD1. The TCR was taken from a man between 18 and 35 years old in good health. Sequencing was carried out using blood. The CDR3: CASSFRSGGFTEAFF. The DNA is TGCGCCAGCAGCTTCAGATCAGGGGGGTTCACTGAAGCTTTCTTT.